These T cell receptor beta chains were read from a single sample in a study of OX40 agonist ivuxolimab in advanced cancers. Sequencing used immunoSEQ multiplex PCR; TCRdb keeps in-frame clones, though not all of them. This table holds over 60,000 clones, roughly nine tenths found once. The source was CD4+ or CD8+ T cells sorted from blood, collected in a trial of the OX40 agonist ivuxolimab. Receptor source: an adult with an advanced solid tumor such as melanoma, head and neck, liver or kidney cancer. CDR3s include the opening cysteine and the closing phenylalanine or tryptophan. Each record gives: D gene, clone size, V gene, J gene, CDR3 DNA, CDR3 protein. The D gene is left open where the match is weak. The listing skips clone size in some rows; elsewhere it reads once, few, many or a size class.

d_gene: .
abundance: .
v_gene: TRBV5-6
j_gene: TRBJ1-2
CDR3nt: TGTGCCAGCAGCTTGGCTTCGTTAGGCTATGGCTACACCTTC
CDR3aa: CASSLASLGYGYTF

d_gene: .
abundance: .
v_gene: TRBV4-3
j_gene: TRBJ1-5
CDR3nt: TGCGCCAGCAGCCACCCCTCCCGGGGGCCCCAGCATTTT
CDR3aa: CASSHPSRGPQHF

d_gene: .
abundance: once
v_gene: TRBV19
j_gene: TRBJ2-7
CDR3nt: TGTGCCAGTAGTTCCACACGGGACACTGACGAGCAGTACTTC
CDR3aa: CASSSTRDTDEQYF

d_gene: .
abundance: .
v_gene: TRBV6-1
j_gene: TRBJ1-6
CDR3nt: TGTGCCAGCAGTGAAGCGAGGTCACCCCTCCACTTT
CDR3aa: CASSEARSPLHF

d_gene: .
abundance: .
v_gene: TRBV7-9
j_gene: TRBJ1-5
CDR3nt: TGTGCCAGCAGCTTTACCGGCAATCAGCCCCAGCATTTT
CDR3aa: CASSFTGNQPQHF

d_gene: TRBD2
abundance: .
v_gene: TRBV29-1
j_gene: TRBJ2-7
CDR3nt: TGCAGCGTACAACCGACTAGCGGAGCCTACGAGCAGTACTTC
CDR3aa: CSVQPTSGAYEQYF

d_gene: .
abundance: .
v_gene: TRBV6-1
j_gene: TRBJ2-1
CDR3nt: TGTGCCAGCAGTACAAGCGGCCGATACAATGAGCAGTTCTTC
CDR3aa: CASSTSGRYNEQFF

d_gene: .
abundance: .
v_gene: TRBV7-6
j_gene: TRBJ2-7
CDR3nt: TGTGCCAGCACCACAGGACTTGACTCGGGAGAGCAGTACTTC
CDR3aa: CASTTGLDSGEQYF

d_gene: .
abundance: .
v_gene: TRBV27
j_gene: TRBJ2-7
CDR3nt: TGTGCCAGCAGACCTAATAACAGGGTGGGCGAGCAGTACTTC
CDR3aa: CASRPNNRVGEQYF

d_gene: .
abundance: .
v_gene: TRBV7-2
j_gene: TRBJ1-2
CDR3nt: TGTGCCAGCAGCCCCATGGCAGAGAACTATGGCTACACCTTC
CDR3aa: CASSPMAENYGYTF

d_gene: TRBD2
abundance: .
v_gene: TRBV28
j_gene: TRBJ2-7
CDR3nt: TGTGCCAGCAGTTTAGAGGGTAGCGGGGGCGGGGAGCAGTACTTC
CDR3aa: CASSLEGSGGGEQYF

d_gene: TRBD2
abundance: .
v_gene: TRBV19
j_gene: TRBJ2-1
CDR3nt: TGTGCCAGTAGTTTAGGACTAGCGCCATACAATGAGCAGTTCTTC
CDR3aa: CASSLGLAPYNEQFF

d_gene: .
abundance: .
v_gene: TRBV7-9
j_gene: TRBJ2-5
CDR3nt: TGTGCCAGCAGCTTAGCCGGGGGGAGGGGGCCTTTACGCCAAGAGACCCAGTACTTC
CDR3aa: CASSLAGGRGPLRQETQYF

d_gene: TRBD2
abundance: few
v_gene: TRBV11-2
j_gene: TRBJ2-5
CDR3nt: TGTGCCAGCAGCTTTCGAGCGGGAGGGCCGGAATTGGAGACCCAGTACTTC
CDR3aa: CASSFRAGGPELETQYF

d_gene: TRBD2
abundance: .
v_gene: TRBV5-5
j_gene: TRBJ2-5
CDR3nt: TGTGCCAGCAGCGCAGAACTAGCGATCCAAGAGACCCAGTACTTC
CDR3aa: CASSAELAIQETQYF

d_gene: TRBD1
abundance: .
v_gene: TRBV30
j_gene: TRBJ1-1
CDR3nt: TGTGCCTGGAGGGGGGACAGGGGACCGAACACTGAAGCTTTCTTT
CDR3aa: CAWRGDRGPNTEAFF

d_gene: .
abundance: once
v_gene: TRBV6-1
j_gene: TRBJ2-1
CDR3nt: TGTGCCAGCAGTGTGGAAAACTACTCCTACAATGAGCAGTTCTTC
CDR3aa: CASSVENYSYNEQFF

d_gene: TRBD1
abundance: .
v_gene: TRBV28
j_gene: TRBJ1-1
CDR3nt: TGTGCCAGCAGTTCCGGGACAGGGTTGGAGGCTTTCTTT
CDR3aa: CASSSGTGLEAFF

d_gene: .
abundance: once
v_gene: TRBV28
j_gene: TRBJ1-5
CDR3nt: TGTGCCAGCAGACCCTTGGAAGGAGGCCAGCCCCAGCATTTT
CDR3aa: CASRPLEGGQPQHF

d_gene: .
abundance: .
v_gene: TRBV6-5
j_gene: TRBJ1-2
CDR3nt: TGTGCCAGCAGTTACTCGGCACGGGAGGCATATGGCTACACCTTC
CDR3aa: CASSYSAREAYGYTF

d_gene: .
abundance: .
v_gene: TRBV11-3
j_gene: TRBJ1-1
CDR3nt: TGTGCCAGCAGCCGGACAGTCAACACTGAAGCTTTCTTT
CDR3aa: CASSRTVNTEAFF

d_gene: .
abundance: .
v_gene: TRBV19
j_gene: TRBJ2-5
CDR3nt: TGTGCCAGTAGTCCCCCGGGGTCACAAGAGACCCAGTACTTC
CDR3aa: CASSPPGSQETQYF

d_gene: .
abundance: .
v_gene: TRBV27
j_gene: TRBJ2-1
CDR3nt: TGTGCCAGCAGTTTAAGCTACGGCCCCTACAATGAGCAGTTCTTC
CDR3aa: CASSLSYGPYNEQFF

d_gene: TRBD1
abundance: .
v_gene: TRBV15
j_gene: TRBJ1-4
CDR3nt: TGTGCCACCAGCAGACCGGGACAGGGAAGTGAAAAACTGTTTTTT
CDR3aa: CATSRPGQGSEKLFF

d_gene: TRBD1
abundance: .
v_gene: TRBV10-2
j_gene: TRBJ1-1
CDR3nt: TGCGCCAGCAGTGGAGGGGACGGACAGGGAAAAGCTTTCTTT
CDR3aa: CASSGGDGQGKAFF

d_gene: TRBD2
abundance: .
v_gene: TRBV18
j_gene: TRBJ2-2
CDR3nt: TGTGCCAGCACGATGGGCGGGAGTAAAGCCGGGGAGCTGTTTTTT
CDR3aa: CASTMGGSKAGELFF

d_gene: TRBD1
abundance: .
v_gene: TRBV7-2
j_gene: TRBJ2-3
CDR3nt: TGTGCCAGCAGCTTAGCTGGGACAGGGATCGATACGCAGTATTTT
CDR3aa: CASSLAGTGIDTQYF

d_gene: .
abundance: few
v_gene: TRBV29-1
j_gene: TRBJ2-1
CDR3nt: TGCAGCGTTGAGTGGGACGGGTTGAATGAGCAGTTCTTC
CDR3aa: CSVEWDGLNEQFF

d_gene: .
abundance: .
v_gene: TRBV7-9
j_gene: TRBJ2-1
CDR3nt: TGTGCCAGCAGCTTAGTAGGGTCTCCCAATGAGCAGTTCTTC
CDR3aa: CASSLVGSPNEQFF

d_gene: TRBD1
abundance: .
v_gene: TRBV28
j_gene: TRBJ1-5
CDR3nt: TGTGCCAGCAGTTTACTGGGACAGGGGGCCGGTCAGCCCCAGCATTTT
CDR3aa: CASSLLGQGAGQPQHF

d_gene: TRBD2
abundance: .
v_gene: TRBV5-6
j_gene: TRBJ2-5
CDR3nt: TGTGCCAGCAGCCGCGGACTAGCGGGAGTTGTAAGCGGGGGGACCCAGTACTTC
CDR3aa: CASSRGLAGVVSGGTQYF

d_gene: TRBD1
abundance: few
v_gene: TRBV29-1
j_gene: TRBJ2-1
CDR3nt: TGCAGCGTTGAAGCGGTAGGACAGGGGGATGAGCAGTTCTTC
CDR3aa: CSVEAVGQGDEQFF

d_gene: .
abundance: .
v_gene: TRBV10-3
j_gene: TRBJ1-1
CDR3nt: TGTGCCACAACGGATGGATTGAACACTGAAGCTTTCTTT
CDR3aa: CATTDGLNTEAFF

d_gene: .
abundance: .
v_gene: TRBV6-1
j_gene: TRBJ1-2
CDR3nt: TGTGCCAGCAGTGGACAGGTCTATGGCTACACCTTC
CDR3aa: CASSGQVYGYTF

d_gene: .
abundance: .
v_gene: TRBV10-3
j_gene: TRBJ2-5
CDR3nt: TGTGCCATCAGTGAGTCAAGGGGACAAGAGACCCAGTACTTC
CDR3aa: CAISESRGQETQYF

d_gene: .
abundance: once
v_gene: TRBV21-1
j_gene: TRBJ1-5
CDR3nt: TGTGCCAACCACCTGGGGTATAGCAATCAGCCCCAGCATTTT
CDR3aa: CANHLGYSNQPQHF

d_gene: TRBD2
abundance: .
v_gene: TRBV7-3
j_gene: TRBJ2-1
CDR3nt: TGTGCCAGCAGCTTAAGGCCTAGCGGGAGTAACAATGAGCAGTTCTTC
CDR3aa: CASSLRPSGSNNEQFF

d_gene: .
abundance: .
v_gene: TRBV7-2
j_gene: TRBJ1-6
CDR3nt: TGTGCCAGCAGCTGGGAGGTTAGCGATTCACCCCTCCACTTT
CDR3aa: CASSWEVSDSPLHF

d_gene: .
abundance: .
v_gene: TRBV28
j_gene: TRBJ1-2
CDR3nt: TGTGCCAGCAGTTTAGGAGGGATTGGTTCGGGGCGCTTAAGCTATGGCTACACCTTC
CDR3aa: CASSLGGIGSGRLSYGYTF

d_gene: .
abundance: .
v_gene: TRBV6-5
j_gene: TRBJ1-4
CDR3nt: TGTGCCAGCAGTTACAACAGGGCGGGTGAAAAACTGTTTTTT
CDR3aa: CASSYNRAGEKLFF

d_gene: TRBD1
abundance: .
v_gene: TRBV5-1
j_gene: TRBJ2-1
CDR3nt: TGCGCCAGCAGACCAGGACAGGGGACCTACAATGAGCAGTTCTTC
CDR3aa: CASRPGQGTYNEQFF

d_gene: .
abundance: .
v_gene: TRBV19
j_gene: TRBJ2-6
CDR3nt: TGTGCCAGTAGTAGCCAGACGCTCTCTGGGGCCAACGTCCTGACTTTC
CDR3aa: CASSSQTLSGANVLTF

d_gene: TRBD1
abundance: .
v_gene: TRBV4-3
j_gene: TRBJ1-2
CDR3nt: TGCGCCAGCAGCCAAGCAGCCACAGGGGACTATGGCTACACCTTC
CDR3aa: CASSQAATGDYGYTF

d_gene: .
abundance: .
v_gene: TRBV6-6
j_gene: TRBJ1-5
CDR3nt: TGTGCCAGCACTACAGGGCCCAATCAGCCCCAGCATTTT
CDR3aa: CASTTGPNQPQHF

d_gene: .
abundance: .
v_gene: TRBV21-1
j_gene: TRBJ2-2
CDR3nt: TGTGCCAGCAGCAAGTATCGACTAGCCGAACCAGACAACTGGAAAATCAACACCGGGGAGCTGTTTTTT
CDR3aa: CASSKYRLAEPDNWKINTGELFF

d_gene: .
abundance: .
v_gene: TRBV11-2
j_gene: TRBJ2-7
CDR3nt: TGTGCCAGCAGCTTAGAGGCGCAGGCACGGTACGAGCAGTACTTC
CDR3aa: CASSLEAQARYEQYF

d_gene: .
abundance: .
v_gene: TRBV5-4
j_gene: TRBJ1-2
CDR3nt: TGTGCCAGCAGCTTGGCCGTCGGAGTAGACTATGGCTACACCTTC
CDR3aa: CASSLAVGVDYGYTF

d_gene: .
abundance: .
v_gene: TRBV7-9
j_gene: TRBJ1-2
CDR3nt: TGTGCCAGCAGCCCCAGGTGGCTCAACTATGGCTACACCTTC
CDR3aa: CASSPRWLNYGYTF

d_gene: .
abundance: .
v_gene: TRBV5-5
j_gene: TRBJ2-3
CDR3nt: TGTGCCAGCAGCTCGGACCTTAGCACAGATACGCAGTATTTT
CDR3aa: CASSSDLSTDTQYF

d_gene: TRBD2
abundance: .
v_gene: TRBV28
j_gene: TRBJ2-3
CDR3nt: TGTGCCAGCAGTTTAGCGGGAGAGGGCACAGATACGCAGTATTTT
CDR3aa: CASSLAGEGTDTQYF

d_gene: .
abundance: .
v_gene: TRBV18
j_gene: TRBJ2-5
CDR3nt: TGTGCCAGCTCACCACTGGAGGGGTACCAAGAGACCCAGTACTTC
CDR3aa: CASSPLEGYQETQYF

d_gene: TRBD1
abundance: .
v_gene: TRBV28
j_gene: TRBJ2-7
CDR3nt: TGTGCCAGCAGTTTATCTCCGGGACAGGGGGCGGTTCCCTACGAGCAGTACTTC
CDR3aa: CASSLSPGQGAVPYEQYF

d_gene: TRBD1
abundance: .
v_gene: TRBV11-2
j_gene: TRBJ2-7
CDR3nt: TGTGCCAGCAGCTTAGGGGACAGCATAACCTACGAGCAGTACTTC
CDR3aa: CASSLGDSITYEQYF